This entry lists 30 T cell receptor beta chains sequenced from one sample in a study of cytomegalovirus exposure and HLA in healthy donors. Only in-frame clones appear in the TCRdb table, and some are missing; sequencing was by immunoSEQ multiplex PCR. The sample has about 79,000 clones; approximately 93% are singletons. Specimen: PBMCs. The receptors originated from a woman in her 30s in good health and CMV-seronegative.

This chain connects TRBV6-5 to TRBJ1-2; the D gene is possibly TRBD1 (5 bases). Germline CDR1 is MNHEY and CDR2 is SVGAGI. V was pared by 0 bases and J by 8 bases, with 10 bases between. This CDR3 comprises 13 residues. The CDR3 DNA reads as TGTGCCAGCAGTTACTCCGGGGGTGGGGGCTACACCTTC. The encoded protein is CASSYSGGGGYTF.

The V and J genes are TRBV5-8 and TRBJ2-3, with TRBD2 matching 7 bases. The CDR3 spans 12 residues. Germline V gene data show CDR1 as SGHTS and CDR2 as YDEGEE. With V trimmed by 7 bases and J by 2 bases, 1 base remained unmatched. CDR3 protein: CASRDYTDTQYF. CDR3 in DNA: TGTGCCAGCCGGGACTACACAGATACGCAGTATTTT.

The chain employs TRBV10-3 and TRBJ1-2; D not resolved. This CDR3 is 13 amino acids long. CDR1 ENHRY and CDR2 SYGVKD come from the germline V gene. Trimming shortened V by 2 bases and J by 1 base, and 5 bases separated the two germline ends. The CDR3 region has the DNA TGTGCCATCAGTGAGGCGGTTAACTATGGCTACACCTTC. This gives the protein CAISEAVNYGYTF.

The rearrangement uses TRBV5-1 and TRBJ1-2; perhaps TRBD1 as D (6 bases). Looked up from germline, CDR1 is SGHRS and CDR2 is YFSETQ. With 3 bases removed from V and 8 bases from J, the gap between germline ends came to 20 bases. CDR3 length: 15 residues. This chain's CDR3 is CASSSLQGSYLGYTF. The CDR3 DNA sequence: TGCGCCAGCAGCTCCCTACAGGGATCCTATTTAGGCTACACCTTC.

V usage is TRBV11-2 and J usage is TRBJ2-3, with 7 bases identical to TRBD2. CDR1 is SGHAT, CDR2 FQNNGV, per germline. The CDR3 sequence is 15 residues long. J was trimmed by 3 bases and V by 5 bases; bases with no gene match: 8. As DNA, the CDR3 is TGTGCCAGCAGCGCGGGACTACTGCGAACAGATACGCAGTATTTT. This sequence encodes CASSAGLLRTDTQYF.

The chain carries TRBV4-1 and TRBJ2-6; D unclear. V dropped 0 bases and J dropped 0 bases, with 15 bases sitting between them. CDR1 and CDR2 (germline): MGHRA, YSYEKL. The CDR3 length is 19 residues. The CDR3 coding sequence is TGCGCCAGCAGCCAAGATCAGGAAAACAGCCCCTCTGGGGCCAACGTCCTGACTTTC. It yields the protein CASSQDQENSPSGANVLTF.

V is TRBV5-1 and J is TRBJ2-1, with D tentatively TRBD2 (7 bases). The germline V gene has CDR1 SGHRS and CDR2 YFSETQ. The CDR3 has 15 residues. The germline V and J ends were trimmed by 4 bases and 4 bases, with 15 bases remaining between them. The CDR3 is CASSPWGGPYNEQFF. CDR3 DNA sequence: TGCGCCAGCAGCCCCTGGGGGGGGCCTTACAATGAGCAGTTCTTC.

The rearrangement uses TRBV27 and TRBJ2-7; 9 bases fit TRBD2. The CDR3 sequence is 16 residues long. V trimming: 5 bases; J trimming: 2 bases; junction bases outside the gene matches: 10. Germline CDR1 and CDR2: MNHEY and SMNVEV (reference sequence). The CDR3 bases are TGTGCCAGCAGTCCTCTAAGCGGGAGGCCCGCCTACGAGCAGTACTTC. Its translation is CASSPLSGRPAYEQYF.

As for this clone: At one end the junction does not follow the germline gene, possibly because of a read error. V and J are TRBV7-2 and TRBJ2-3; D remains ambiguous. CDR3 length: 12 residues. The V gene's germline CDR1 is SGHTA and CDR2 FQGNSA. The CDR3 loop reads CASSSNTYTQYF. CDR3 nucleotides: TGTGCCAGCAGTTCGAACACATATACGCAGTATTTT.

The chain links TRBV11-2 to TRBJ2-7, with D perhaps TRBD2 (7 bases). Trimming left V 2 bases short and J 4 bases short, with 18 bases between. CDR3 length equals 16 residues. Germline CDR1 SGHAT, CDR2 FQNNGV. The chain's CDR3 is CASSLLVGGAGYEQYF. The CDR3 region has the DNA TGTGCCAGCAGCTTATTAGTAGGGGGAGCGGGATACGAGCAGTACTTC.

The chain recombines TRBV9 with TRBJ2-2, with D possibly matching TRBD1 (6 bases). This CDR3 is 16 amino acids long. The germline CDR1 and CDR2 sequences are SGDLS and YYNGEE. Trimming took 3 bases from V and 5 from J, leaving 17 bases between them. The DNA for the CDR3 is TGTGCCAGCAGCGCCGACCCGGGACACCGAACCGGGGAGCTGTTTTTT. Its protein product is CASSADPGHRTGELFF.

The V and J genes are TRBV5-1 and TRBJ2-1, with a weak D call TRBD1 (6 bases). The V end lost 3 bases, the J end lost 0 bases, and 19 bases lay between the germline ends. The germline CDR1 and CDR2 sequences are SGHRS and YFSETQ. The CDR3 sequence is 18 residues long. CDR3 DNA: TGCGCCAGCAGCTCTGGGGCAGGGGTGACCTCCTCCTACAATGAGCAGTTCTTC. Translated, it gives CASSSGAGVTSSYNEQFF. The full variable domain, its missing parts supplied by reference TRBV5-1 and TRBJ2-1, is KAGVTQTPRYLIKTRGQQVTLSCSPISGHRSVSWYQQTPGQGLQFLFEYFSETQRNKGNFPGRFSGRQFSNSRSEMNVSTLELGDSALYLCASSSGAGVTSSYNEQFFGPGTRLTVL.

The chain recombines TRBV6-5 with TRBJ1-4, with D tentatively TRBD1 (6 bases). CDR1 is MNHEY and CDR2 is SVGAGI in the germline V gene. The CDR3 runs to 15 residues. V lost 6 bases and J lost 7, with 18 bases in between. For the CDR3, the DNA is TGTGCCAGCAGGCAATCCCGGGACACCCTTGAAAAACTGTTTTTT. Translating gives CASRQSRDTLEKLFF.

The CDR3 protein is CASSVGGTMGNEQFF. The CDR3 nucleotides read TGTGCCAGCAGTGTTGGGGGGACTATGGGCAATGAGCAGTTCTTC. The chain carries TRBV6-1 and TRBJ2-1; 7 bases are shared with TRBD2. The germline V gene has CDR1 MNHNS and CDR2 SASEGT. The CDR3 runs 15 residues. V was pared by 4 bases and J by 6 bases, with 9 bases of the junction left unmatched.

The rearrangement joins TRBV28 to TRBJ2-7; the D is unclear. The germline V gene has CDR1 MDHEN and CDR2 SYDVKM. Trimming took 5 bases from V and 3 from J, leaving 14 bases between them. The CDR3 covers 14 residues. CDR3 DNA: TGTGCCAGCAGTGGCCCCTACCGAGGCTACGAGCAGTACTTC. Protein sequence: CASSGPYRGYEQYF. Filled out from reference TRBV28 and TRBJ2-7, the complete variable domain reads DVKVTQSSRYLVKRTGEKVFLECVQDMDHENMFWYRQDPGLGLRLIYFSYDVKMKEKGDIPEGYSVSREKKERFSLILESASTNQTSMYLCASSGPYRGYEQYFGPGTRLTVT.

This chain joins TRBV7-2 and TRBJ2-5, with 13 bases that match TRBD2. Germline V CDR1 and CDR2: SGHTA, FQGNSA. The V and J ends lost 5 bases and 6 bases, in that order; junction bases with no gene match: 6. This CDR3 is 15 amino acids long. The CDR3 DNA reads TGTGCCAGCAGCCGGACTAGCGGGGGTGTAAAGACCCAGTACTTC. This sequence encodes CASSRTSGGVKTQYF. Together with reference TRBV7-2 and TRBJ2-5, the CDR3 gives the full variable domain: GAGVSQSPSNKVTEKGKDVELRCDPISGHTALYWYRQSLGQGLEFLIYFQGNSAPDKSGLPSDRFSAERTGGSVSTLTIQRTQQEDSAVYLCASSRTSGGVKTQYFGPGTRLLVL.

This clone has more than one count but fewer than ten. Here the CDR3 reads CASSLDSYYGYTF. The CDR3, as DNA: TGTGCCAGCAGCTTGGACAGCTACTATGGCTACACCTTC. The genes are TRBV7-9 and TRBJ1-2, with D possibly TRBD1 on 6 matching bases. Germline V lookup: CDR1 SEHNR, CDR2 FQNEAQ (reference sequence). Trimming removed 3 bases from V and 3 bases from J, with 8 bases in between. CDR3 length equals 13 residues.

The rearrangement joins TRBV11-2 to TRBJ2-2, with TRBD1 as a possible D gene (5 bases). The ends were cut back, 1 base at V and 1 base at J, with 7 bases in the middle. The CDR3 is made up of 15 amino acids. From germline, CDR1 is SGHAT and CDR2 FQNNGV. The CDR3 DNA reads TGTGCCAGCAGCTTAGCAGGGCTGAACACCGGGGAGCTGTTTTTT. Translation gives CASSLAGLNTGELFF.

The rearrangement joins TRBV12-1 to TRBJ2-5; the table's D gene call, TRBD2, was not cross checked with the DNA. The end of the DNA fits TRBJ2-7 better, so the J call may be wrong. TRBV12-1 represents a pseudogene. The CDR3 length is 16 residues. CDR3 sequence: CASSSTSGGTRSEQYF. CDR3 DNA: TGTGCCAGCAGCTCAACTAGCGGGGGGACCCGCTCCGAGCAGTACTTC.

The rearrangement links TRBV6-1 to TRBJ2-3; TRBD1 matches 8 bases. V lost 6 bases, J lost 4 bases, and 9 bases stayed unmatched. CDR3 length equals 15 residues. Looked up from germline, CDR1 is MNHNS and CDR2 is SASEGT. CDR3 DNA sequence: TGTGCCAGCAGAGGACAGGGATCGGGCTCAGATACGCAGTATTTT. Translated, it gives CASRGQGSGSDTQYF.

This clone was found once. The rearrangement joins TRBV7-9 to TRBJ2-7, with 8 bases that match TRBD1. CDR1 and CDR2 (germline): SEHNR, FQNEAQ (reference sequence). V lost 6 bases to trimming and J lost 0 bases; unmatched junction nucleotides: 7. The CDR3 is 15 amino acids. The CDR3, as DNA: TGTGCCAGCAGTCCTGGACAGGGATACTCCTACGAGCAGTACTTC. Residues: CASSPGQGYSYEQYF. Using reference TRBV7-9 and TRBJ2-7 for the parts outside the CDR3, the full variable domain is DTGVSQNPRHKITKRGQNVTFRCDPISEHNRLYWYRQTLGQGPEFLTYFQNEAQLEKSRLLSDRFSAERPKGSFSTLEIQRTEQGDSAMYLCASSPGQGYSYEQYFGPGTRLTVT.

The rearrangement uses TRBV27 and TRBJ1-2; tentatively, D is TRBD1 (5 bases). The CDR3 runs to 13 residues. V gave up 6 bases and J gave up 4 bases, with 12 bases separating them. CDR1 MNHEY and CDR2 SMNVEV come from the germline V gene (reference sequence). The CDR3 loop is CASRSGLPYGYTF. The CDR3 DNA reads TGTGCCAGCAGGTCGGGACTGCCCTATGGCTACACCTTC.

V usage is TRBV19 and J usage is TRBJ2-1; 15 bases agree with TRBD2. V lost 7 bases and J lost 7; bases outside the gene matches: 17. CDR1 is LNHDA, CDR2 SQIVND, per germline (reference sequence). CDR3 length equals 19 residues. The CDR3 DNA is TGTGCCAGTACCGGAGACGGGACTAGCGGGGGGCCCGTACTTAATGAGCAGTTCTTC. It encodes CASTGDGTSGGPVLNEQFF.

This clone was counted once. The chain uses TRBV27 and TRBJ2-1; TRBD2 agrees at 7 bases. The V and J ends lost 3 bases and 6 bases, in that order; junction bases with no gene match: 8. CDR1 and CDR2 from the germline V gene are MNHEY and SMNVEV (reference sequence). The CDR3 has 15 residues. Here the CDR3 reads CASSLGGRGSNEQFF. Written as DNA, the CDR3 is TGTGCCAGCAGTTTGGGGGGGAGGGGTTCCAATGAGCAGTTCTTC.

This clone was counted a single time. The chain joins TRBV11-2 to TRBJ1-1; TRBD1 matches at 8 bases. The V segment lost 6 bases and the J segment 5 bases; nucleotides outside the gene matches: 5. Germline V gene sequence: CDR1 SGHAT, CDR2 FQNNGV. This CDR3 has 13 residues. For the CDR3, the DNA is TGTGCCAGCAGAGGACAGGGTTGGACTGAAGCTTTCTTT. Translation: CASRGQGWTEAFF.

The chain has TRBV6-5 and TRBJ2-1; tentatively, D is TRBD2 (6 bases). The germline V gene has CDR1 MNHEY and CDR2 SVGAGI. The CDR3 spans 15 residues. The V gene lost 6 bases and the J gene lost 2 bases, with 14 bases spanning the gap. The CDR3 coding sequence is TGTGCCAGCAGGCCTCCTAGCGCGACCTACAATGAGCAGTTCTTC. Its translation: CASRPPSATYNEQFF.

The chain combines TRBV7-9 with TRBJ2-2; 9 positions match TRBD1. Trimming at V came to 7 bases and at J to 2 bases, leaving 14 bases not matched to a gene. Germline values: CDR1 SEHNR, CDR2 FQNEAQ (reference sequence). The CDR3 sequence is 18 residues long. CDR3 bases: TGTGCCAGCACCCGGTTGCCCAGGACAGGGGATAACACCGGGGAGCTGTTTTTT. Protein product: CASTRLPRTGDNTGELFF.

The CDR3 loop is CASSMTGSYQETQYF. CDR3 sequence (DNA): TGTGCCAGCAGCATGACAGGGTCGTACCAAGAGACCCAGTACTTC. The chain uses TRBV5-6 and TRBJ2-5; 7 bases map to TRBD1. Trimming cost V 4 bases and J 0 bases; bases outside gene matches: 6. Germline V lookup: CDR1 SGHDT, CDR2 YYEEEE. CDR3 length equals 15 residues.

With respect to this clone: At one of its ends the junction is not consistent with the germline gene, which may arise from a read error. The chain combines TRBV5-8 with TRBJ2-6; TRBD1 is a possible D gene (5 bases). The CDR3 length is 14 residues. The germline CDR1 and CDR2 sequences are SGHTS and YDEGEE. The CDR3 reads CASSALRQTNAGPF. In DNA, the CDR3 is TGTGCCAGCAGCGCTCTTCGACAGACCAACGCAGGACCTTTC.

The CDR3 DNA reads TGTGCCAGCAAGGAATGGGCGCAGGTCGAGCAGTACTTC. Protein product: CASKEWAQVEQYF. The gene calls are TRBV27 and TRBJ2-7; no definite D call. This CDR3 spans 13 amino acids. Germline V gives CDR1 MNHEY, CDR2 SMNVEV (reference sequence). The V gene lost 7 bases and the J gene lost 6 bases, with 16 bases spanning the gap.